One and the same sample provided the 14 T cell receptor beta chains below, sequenced in a study of CD8 T cells in ankylosing spondylitis. Each CDR3 protein gets one entry after TCRdb re-called the 5' RACE reads with MiXCR. The table shows around 100,000 distinct CDR3 sequences, with 24% occurring only once. The sample was synovial fluid, either unsorted or a sorted T cell fraction (not recorded which). These receptors all come from a male donor with ankylosing spondylitis.

The chain joins TRBV4-2 to TRBJ2-3, with 13 bases that match TRBD2. Germline-derived CDR1 and CDR2 are LGHNA and YNFKEQ. CDR3 length equals 17 residues. V trimming: 0 bases; J trimming: 2 bases; junction bases outside the gene matches: 2. The CDR3 sequence is CASSQDTSGRDTDTQYF. CDR3 sequence (DNA): TGTGCCAGCAGCCAAGACACTAGCGGGAGGGACACAGATACGCAGTATTTT.

Only one count was recorded for this clonotype. V usage is TRBV18 and J usage is TRBJ2-1, with D unclear. Trimming stripped 3 bases from V and 8 bases from J, with 11 bases between. The CDR3 is 13 residues long. Germline CDR1 is KGHSH and CDR2 is LQKENI. This chain's CDR3 is CASSPPEWDEQFF. For the CDR3, the DNA is TGTGCCAGCTCACCCCCCGAATGGGATGAGCAGTTCTTC.

The V call is TRBV25-1, the J call TRBJ2-1, with 15 nucleotides matching TRBD2. V trimming: 0 bases; J trimming: 1 base; junction bases outside the gene matches: 10. In germline, CDR1 is MGHDK, CDR2 SYGVNS. CDR3 length: 21 residues. This CDR3 reads CASSEYGGTSGRILSYNEQFF. CDR3 DNA sequence: TGTGCCAGCAGTGAATATGGAGGGACTAGCGGGAGGATTTTATCCTACAATGAGCAGTTCTTC. Complete variable domain (other parts from reference TRBV25-1 and TRBJ2-1): EADIYQTPRYLVIGTGKKITLECSQTMGHDKMYWYQQDPGMELHLIHYSYGVNSTEKGDLSSESTVSRIRTEHFPLTLESARPSHTSQYLCASSEYGGTSGRILSYNEQFFGPGTRLTVL.

The table lists this clonotype with a few counts. The rearrangement joins TRBV10-3 to TRBJ2-7; 11 bases fit TRBD2. V lost 8 bases to trimming and J lost 7 bases; unmatched junction nucleotides: 10. The CDR3 is 14 amino acids. Looked up from germline, CDR1 is ENHRY and CDR2 is SYGVKD. CDR3 residues: CAIGLTSGKEEQYF. CDR3 nucleotides: TGTGCCATCGGCTTGACTAGCGGGAAGGAGGAGCAGTACTTC.

This clonotype appeared a few times. The chain links TRBV2 to TRBJ2-1; 9 bases align to TRBD1. Germline assignment: CDR1 SNHLY and CDR2 FYNNEI. The CDR3 spans 13 residues. V was pared by 10 bases and J by 15 bases, with 16 bases of the junction left unmatched. CDR3 region: CATKQGAAGSPFF. CDR3 DNA: TGTGCCACCAAACAGGGGGCTGCCGGTTCACCGTTCTTC.

The table lists this clonotype with many counts. This chain links TRBV5-5 with TRBJ2-3; TRBD2 agrees at 11 bases. Unmatched junction bases numbered 12, after V lost 4 bases and J lost 2 bases. The CDR3 is 18 residues long. Germline CDR1 SGHKS, CDR2 YYEKEE (reference sequence). The CDR3 nucleotides read TGTGCCAGCAGCCCGGCCCTCCCGGGACTAGCGGACACAGATACGCAGTATTTT. It codes for CASSPALPGLADTDTQYF. The whole variable domain, remainder taken from reference TRBV5-5 and TRBJ2-3, is DAGVTQSPTHLIKTRGQQVTLRCSPISGHKSVSWYQQVLGQGPQFIFQYYEKEERGRGNFPDRFSARQFPNYSSELNVNALLLGDSALYLCASSPALPGLADTDTQYFGPGTRLTVL.

V and J are TRBV29-1 and TRBJ1-2; D gene uncertain. CDR3 size: 13 residues. Per germline, CDR1 SQVTM and CDR2 ANQGSEA. Trimming cost V 5 bases and J 8 bases, with 18 bases left between them. The CDR3 here is CSVTAKRESGYTF. As DNA, the CDR3 is TGCAGCGTTACCGCAAAGCGGGAAAGCGGCTACACCTTC. The full variable domain, completed using reference TRBV29-1 and TRBJ1-2, is SAVISQKPSRDICQRGTSLTIQCQVDSQVTMMFWYRQQPGQSLTLIATANQGSEATYESGFVIDKFPISRPNLTFSTLTVSNMSPEDSSIYLCSVTAKRESGYTFGSGTRLTVV.

In this sample, this clonotype turned up a few times. The chain links TRBV29-1 to TRBJ1-1, with TRBD1 matching over 8 bases. Germline V CDR1 and CDR2: SQVTM, ANQGSEA. This CDR3 has 14 amino acids. V shed 4 bases, J shed 1 base, and the junction held 5 bases outside the gene matches. The CDR3 reads CSVALGQENTEAFF. CDR3 in DNA: TGCAGCGTTGCCCTGGGACAGGAGAACACTGAAGCTTTCTTT.

This chain links TRBV7-8 with TRBJ1-2; D unclear. V was shortened by 1 base and J by 0 bases, with 12 bases between the two germline ends. Germline assignment: CDR1 SGHVS and CDR2 FQNEAQ. The CDR3 consists of 16 residues. The CDR3 DNA is TGTGCCAGCAGCTTAGTCCAGGCCGGCTCTAACTATGGCTACACCTTC. This translates into CASSLVQAGSNYGYTF. The full variable domain, rest sourced from reference TRBV7-8 and TRBJ1-2, is GAGVSQSPRYKVAKRGQDVALRCDPISGHVSLFWYQQALGQGPEFLTYFQNEAQLDKSGLPSDRFFAERPEGSVSTLKIQRTQQEDSAVYLCASSLVQAGSNYGYTFGSGTRLTVV.

In its sample, this clonotype was seen many times. This chain links TRBV12-3 or TRBV12-4 with TRBJ2-3, with 13 bases identical to TRBD2. The CDR3 extends over 16 amino acids. The junction had 5 bases not matched to a gene; V was cut back by 6 bases and J by 2 bases. The CDR3 coding sequence is TGTGCCAGCAGACCGGGACTAGCGGGAATCACAGATACGCAGTATTTT. Translated: CASRPGLAGITDTQYF.

There are a few counts of this clonotype. In DNA, the CDR3 is TGTGCCAGCAGCCAAGAAAATAAGAAAGGCACGACCAATCAGCCCCAGCATTTT. Its protein is CASSQENKKGTTNQPQHF. The chain uses TRBV4-2 and TRBJ1-5, with D hard to call. Trimming removed 0 bases at V and 3 bases at J, with 18 bases between. CDR1 LGHNA and CDR2 YNFKEQ come from the germline V gene. The CDR3 totals 18 residues.

This clonotype has at least ten counts. This rearrangement joins TRBV10-3 to TRBJ1-4; 7 bases match TRBD1. After removal of 6 bases from V and 3 bases from J, the junction contained 7 bases not matched to a gene. Germline V gene lookup returns CDR1 ENHRY and CDR2 SYGVKD. CDR3 length: 15 amino acids. CDR3 amino acids: CAISPEGTANEKLFF. The DNA for the CDR3 is TGTGCCATCAGCCCAGAGGGGACAGCTAATGAAAAACTGTTTTTT.

This clonotype was counted between two and nine times. CDR3 residues: CASKRTGVQETQYF. The CDR3 DNA reads as TGTGCCAGTAAAAGAACAGGGGTACAAGAGACCCAGTACTTC. V gene TRBV19 combines with J gene TRBJ2-5; 7 nucleotides align to TRBD1. V lost 7 bases to trimming and J lost 2 bases; unmatched junction nucleotides: 7. The V gene's germline CDR1 is LNHDA and CDR2 SQIVND (reference sequence). There are 14 residues in the CDR3.

This clonotype was seen a handful of times. CDR3 region: CASPRAHNEQFF. For the CDR3, the DNA is TGTGCCAGCCCGAGGGCCCACAATGAGCAGTTCTTC. The genes are TRBV6-1 and TRBJ2-1; tentatively, D is TRBD2 (5 bases). The germline gives CDR1 MNHNS, CDR2 SASEGT. The CDR3 is 12 amino acids. The V end lost 8 bases, the J end lost 5 bases, and 10 bases lay between the germline ends.